This TCR beta chain was recovered during a study of naive and memory T cell subsets. Study-wide points: Especially in CD8 cells, naive repertoires contained a few larger clonotypes, possibly CD45RA-re-expressing memory cells.

Two oligonucleotides, mixed equimolar, formed the beta constant-region primer covering TRBC1 and TRBC2. Nested alpha and beta constant-region primers with the SP2 primer drove four PCR rounds on ligated cDNA. TCRdb called the UMI-ligation and nested PCR reads again in MiXCR, with one record for every CDR3 protein. This sample yields around 140,000 distinct CDR3 sequences, of which approximately 22% are seen a single time; 0.11% belongs to the top ten. Comment on this clonotype: What it recognizes is unknown.

Trimming stripped 6 bases from V and 1 base from J, with 12 bases between. Germline CDR1 is SNHLY and CDR2 is FYNNEI. The CDR3 sequence is 14 residues long. The sequence was collected from a human donor in good health. Sequenced sample: naive CD4+ T cells from blood. The V and J genes are TRBV2 and TRBJ1-1, with D possibly matching TRBD1 (5 bases). The CDR3 region has the DNA TGTGCCAGCAGACCGGGACCGCCGAACACTGAAGCTTTCTTT. Its protein is CASRPGPPNTEAFF.